A selection of T cell receptor beta chains follows, all from one sample in a study of CD8+ T cells in alopecia areata. Method: immunoSEQ multiplex PCR; TCRdb's copy keeps in-frame clones and lacks some. The repertoire holds roughly 60,000 clones, roughly 40% seen once, with roughly half in the top ten. The sample was NKG2D-low CD8+ T cells sorted from blood. All receptors derive from a human donor with alopecia areata. Both conserved end residues are trimmed from each CDR3. Fields, in order: V gene, CDR3 length, clone size, D gene, CDR3 protein. D genes are given only for firm matches. Expanded clones are given a class, and other clones once, few, many or no size at all.

>TRBV7-7|9|few|-
ASNSQPSYT
>TRBV5-6|13|once|-
ASSSRGSWFQPQH
>TRBV2|15|few|TRBD1
ASSTYRDRGRTDTQY
>TRBV7-8|12|few|-
ASSSGGIWYEQY
>TRBV27|13|-|TRBD2
ASSSITGGPYEQY
>TRBV5-1|10|-|-
ASSLSGPEQF
>TRBV7-8|16|few|TRBD1
ASSSHTGEGGLGSPLH
>TRBV2|12|-|TRBD1
ASSEPGGNYEQY
>TRBV9|15|once|TRBD2
ASSETTSREGYNEQF
>TRBV30|12|-|TRBD2
AWSPSSREAEQF
>TRBV6-5|13|few|-
ASSYSGQSTDTQY
>TRBV27|12|once|TRBD1
ASSSGQVSYEQY
>TRBV14|12|-|-
ASSQDGRGYEQY
>TRBV4-1|13|-|-
ASSQGGRPGSEQY
>TRBV5-6|14|-|TRBD1
ASSSPLTGGQYEQY
>TRBV29-1|15|few|-
SVEDLELPLFRYGYT
>TRBV21-1|13|-|-
ASSGGVWSQETQY
>TRBV7-9|9|few|-
ASSLQSEQY
>TRBV4-2|14|few|-
ASSQEMGDLDYEQY
>TRBV9|13|once|TRBD1
ASSFYSGTGEKLF
>TRBV6-5|12|-|-
ASSPDLAQETQY
>TRBV19|8|-|TRBD1
ASRQGRQY
>TRBV7-9|11|few|-
AGGPAPNYGYT
>TRBV6-5|12|-|-
ASSYPGTGDTQY
>TRBV6-6|10|-|-
ASTMGESGYT
>TRBV9|16|-|-
ASSAPRVGTGANYGYT
>TRBV7-9|12|-|TRBD1
ASSWDRGTDTQY
>TRBV9|13|once|-
ANPSLAPAQETQY
>TRBV5-6|11|-|-
ASSQLNRVEAF
>TRBV19|14|-|-
ASSIDWQLDSYEQY
>TRBV29-1|14|-|TRBD1
SIWPADRGSTDTQY
>TRBV7-9|13|-|TRBD2
ASSFVAGAGNEQF
>TRBV30|12|-|TRBD1
ACQGDPIPYEQY
>TRBV27|11|-|-
ASRLDVYNEQF
>TRBV29-1|8|-|-
SVGSNEQF
>TRBV29-1|11|-|-
SVEPGWNTEAF
>TRBV29-1|11|-|-
SVRSGQGSGYT
>TRBV29-1|12|few|-
SVESTASNYGYT
>TRBV27|12|once|TRBD1
ASSLGTGLNEQF
>TRBV29-1|11|few|-
SAPVVVADTQY
>TRBV25-1|11|once|TRBD1
ASSAGQGSEQY
>TRBV7-2|8|few|-
ASSLRDVY
>TRBV19|11|few|-
ASSIDNGDIQY
>TRBV7-9|11|few|TRBD1
ASSRQGYNEQF
>TRBV28|13|-|TRBD1
ASRQSTGVAYEQY
>TRBV27|11|-|-
ASSFRTSYEQY
>TRBV7-9|10|few|-
ASSQATYGYT
>TRBV5-1|10|-|-
ASSLGADTQY
>TRBV20-1|9|-|-
SARLPPEQY
>TRBV29-1|12|few|TRBD2
SAVAGGPSNEQF
>TRBV29-1|9|few|TRBD2
SVEAAGENY
>TRBV27|15|-|-
ASSPPGTRTVAYEQY
>TRBV7-9|13|-|-
ASSLALIGDQPQH
>TRBV2|13|-|TRBD1
ASSDGQAVQETQY
>TRBV7-6|9|-|-
ASSSGGGYT
>TRBV9|11|-|-
ASSVDISYEQY
>TRBV10-3|13|-|-
AISDGTPRPYEQY
>TRBV19|10|few|-
ASSIPDRGYT